Each of the 24 T cell receptor beta chains below was sequenced from the same sample in a study of cytomegalovirus exposure and HLA in healthy donors. Libraries were prepared by immunoSEQ multiplex PCR; TCRdb keeps only in-frame clonotypes and omits some of them. The sample holds approximately 120,000 clones, approximately 89% seen once. The sample was PBMCs. The receptor source for this set is a young woman in good health and CMV-seronegative.

The chain employs TRBV30 and TRBJ2-3, with TRBD2 as a possible D gene (7 bases). Trimming left V 1 base short and J 6 bases short, with 11 bases between. The CDR3 extends over 13 amino acids. The V gene's germline CDR1 is GTSNPN and CDR2 SVGIG (reference sequence). The CDR3 protein is CAWSGGGADTQYF. The CDR3 DNA is TGTGCCTGGAGTGGGGGGGGCGCCGATACGCAGTATTTT.

This chain joins TRBV6-5 and TRBJ1-2, with D possibly being TRBD1 (6 bases). The germline V gene has CDR1 MNHEY and CDR2 SVGAGI. Deletions cut 2 bases from V and 3 bases from J, with 13 bases between. The CDR3 runs to 15 residues. The CDR3 spells CASSYQDSSDYGYTF. CDR3 nucleotides: TGTGCCAGCAGTTACCAGGACAGCTCTGACTATGGCTACACCTTC.

The V gene is TRBV28, the J gene TRBJ2-7; D remains unclear. The CDR3 totals 15 residues. Germline lookup yields CDR1 MDHEN and CDR2 SYDVKM. V was shortened by 3 bases and J by 0 bases, with 12 bases between the two germline ends. The CDR3 region has the DNA TGTGCCAGCAGTTTTAACAGCAAGACCTCCTACGAGCAGTACTTC. This translates into CASSFNSKTSYEQYF.

The chain carries TRBV5-1 and TRBJ2-5; D may be TRBD2 (5 bases). Trimming took off 1 base at V and 1 base at J, with 8 bases between the two ends. The CDR3 runs 14 residues. Germline V gene lookup returns CDR1 SGHRS and CDR2 YFSETQ. The CDR3 protein is CASSLSLAQETQYF. The CDR3 DNA follows: TGCGCCAGCAGCTTGAGTCTAGCCCAAGAGACCCAGTACTTC.

The chain employs TRBV7-9 and TRBJ2-2; D gene ambiguous. Germline V CDR1 and CDR2: SEHNR, FQNEAQ (reference sequence). V was cut by 1 base and J by 7 bases, with 7 bases left in between. The CDR3 sequence is 13 residues long. The CDR3 nucleotides read TGTGCCAGCAGCTTAGATCGAGTCGGGGAGCTGTTTTTT. The encoded protein is CASSLDRVGELFF.

V gene TRBV11-2 combines with J gene TRBJ1-1, with D tentatively TRBD1 (5 bases). This CDR3 contains 17 residues. With 7 bases removed from V and 3 bases from J, the gap between germline ends came to 24 bases. CDR1 and CDR2 from the germline V gene are SGHAT and FQNNGV. CDR3 sequence reads: CASTIKREGTIYTEAFF. CDR3 in DNA: TGTGCCAGCACCATAAAGAGGGAGGGGACGATTTACACTGAAGCTTTCTTT.

This chain joins TRBV20-1 and TRBJ2-7; D remains ambiguous. The CDR3 totals 11 residues. V was cut by 6 bases and J by 7 bases, with 13 bases left in between. Per the germline V gene, CDR1 is DFQATT and CDR2 is SNEGSKA (reference sequence). The CDR3 sequence: CSADISREQYF. The CDR3 nucleotides read TGCAGTGCCGACATTTCCCGAGAGCAGTACTTC.

This clone was detected only once. The V gene is TRBV30, the J gene TRBJ1-2, with a possible D match to TRBD1 (6 bases). The CDR3 extends over 17 amino acids. Trimming removed 0 bases from V and 7 bases from J, with 24 bases in between. CDR1 is GTSNPN and CDR2 is SVGIG in the germline V gene (reference sequence). CDR3 sequence reads: CAWSVGLTLPGTLGYTF. CDR3 coding DNA: TGTGCCTGGAGTGTAGGTCTTACCCTACCCGGGACACTTGGCTACACCTTC.

The rearrangement links TRBV6-1 to TRBJ1-3; unclear D gene. The V and J ends lost 6 bases and 0 bases respectively, with 12 bases between them. Germline assignment: CDR1 MNHNS and CDR2 SASEGT. This CDR3 region has 15 residues. The CDR3 loop is CASRQWNGSGNTIYF. The CDR3 DNA reads as TGTGCCAGCAGACAGTGGAATGGCTCTGGAAACACCATATATTTT.

This chain connects TRBV7-9 to TRBJ2-7; D might be TRBD1 (6 bases). This CDR3 is 15 amino acids long. Per the germline V gene, CDR1 is SEHNR and CDR2 is FQNEAQ (reference sequence). The V end was cut by 5 bases, the J end by 4 bases, with 18 bases between. CDR3 DNA: TGTGCCAGCAGCCCAGATGCTAGGGACATTTACGAGCAGTACTTC. It codes for CASSPDARDIYEQYF.

V and J are TRBV27 and TRBJ2-3, with TRBD2 identical over 7 bases. V shed 6 bases and J 4 bases; nucleotides not matched to a gene: 10. Germline CDR1 is MNHEY and CDR2 is SMNVEV (reference sequence). The CDR3 length is 15 residues. CDR3 sequence (DNA): TGTGCCAGCAGAAAATCCCCAGCGGGATCAGATACGCAGTATTTT. Protein product: CASRKSPAGSDTQYF.

The chain couples TRBV30 to TRBJ1-1; no firm D call. With 2 bases removed from V and 2 bases from J, the gap between germline ends came to 12 bases. The CDR3 sequence is 14 residues long. Looked up from germline, CDR1 is GTSNPN and CDR2 is SVGIG (reference sequence). CDR3 in DNA: TGTGCCTGGAGTCCCCTACGGGGTAACACTGAAGCTTTCTTT. Translation gives CAWSPLRGNTEAFF. The full variable domain, its missing parts supplied by reference TRBV30 and TRBJ1-1, is SQTIHQWPATLVQPVGSPLSLECTVEGTSNPNLYWYRQAAGRGLQLLFYSVGIGQISSEVPQNLSASRPQDRQFILSSKKLLLSDSGFYLCAWSPLRGNTEAFFGQGTRLTVV.

This clone came up a few times. The DNA of the CDR3 is TGTGCCAGCAGAATGGGACAGGTCGCTGAAGCTTTCTTT. It translates to CASRMGQVAEAFF. The rearrangement uses TRBV6-5 and TRBJ1-1; 8 bases align to TRBD1. Germline V lookup: CDR1 MNHEY, CDR2 SVGAGI. CDR3 size: 13 residues. Trimming took 6 bases from V and 6 from J; bases not matched to a gene: 6.

CDR3 sequence: CSVEWYGATGELFF. CDR3 nucleotides: TGCAGCGTTGAATGGTACGGAGCTACCGGGGAGCTGTTTTTT. The gene calls are TRBV29-1 and TRBJ2-2; D is unresolved. The CDR3 contains 14 residues. Trimming took off 2 bases at V and 5 bases at J, with 12 bases between the two ends. Germline CDR1 is SQVTM and CDR2 is ANQGSEA.

The J gene is TRBJ2-3, the V gene TRBV5-1; TRBD2 matches 10 bases. CDR3 length: 15 residues. Trimming took 7 bases from V and 3 from J; bases not matched to a gene: 8. Per the germline V gene, CDR1 is SGHRS and CDR2 is YFSETQ. The CDR3: CASAPGTSVTDTQYF. CDR3 coding DNA: TGCGCCAGCGCTCCCGGGACTAGCGTAACAGATACGCAGTATTTT.

The chain joins TRBV28 to TRBJ1-6; 10 bases agree with TRBD1. The junction had 3 bases not matched to a gene; V was cut back by 3 bases and J by 7 bases. Looked up from germline, CDR1 is MDHEN and CDR2 is SYDVKM. This CDR3 has 15 residues. The CDR3 loop reads CASSFRQGANSPLHF. The CDR3 nucleotides are TGTGCCAGCAGTTTCCGACAGGGGGCCAATTCACCCCTCCACTTT.

The V call is TRBV7-9, the J call TRBJ2-3, with D perhaps TRBD2 (7 bases). Looked up from germline, CDR1 is SEHNR and CDR2 is FQNEAQ (reference sequence). The CDR3 runs to 17 residues. V was trimmed by 3 bases and J by 3 bases, leaving 19 bases between them. The CDR3 here is CASSLRGGTSETDTQYF. The CDR3 DNA reads as TGTGCCAGCAGCTTGAGAGGGGGAACTAGCGAAACAGATACGCAGTATTTT.

This chain uses TRBV29-1 with TRBJ2-2, with TRBD2 matching 15 bases. Germline V CDR1 and CDR2: SQVTM, ANQGSEA. The junction had 11 bases not matched to a gene; V was cut back by 4 bases and J by 5 bases. The length of the CDR3 is 18 residues. The CDR3 DNA reads as TGCAGCGTTGTAAAGGGACTAGCGGGGGGACCGGGGACCGGGGAGCTGTTTTTT. It specifies CSVVKGLAGGPGTGELFF.

J is TRBJ1-1 and V is TRBV6-5; D is uncertain. Between the trimmed V and J ends, which lost 0 bases and 5 bases, there was a span of 10 bases. The CDR3 length is 14 residues. Germline V gene data show CDR1 as MNHEY and CDR2 as SVGAGI. CDR3 loop: CASSYSMAVTEAFF. The CDR3 bases are TGTGCCAGCAGTTACTCGATGGCAGTAACTGAAGCTTTCTTT.

J is TRBJ2-2 and V is TRBV9; the D gene is possibly TRBD2 (5 bases). The CDR3 has 16 amino acids. Germline V gives CDR1 SGDLS, CDR2 YYNGEE. V lost 0 bases and J lost 0, with 9 bases in between. The CDR3 nucleotides are TGTGCCAGCAGCGTAGGCCTAGCTCCGAACACCGGGGAGCTGTTTTTT. Amino acid sequence: CASSVGLAPNTGELFF.

The chain links TRBV30 to TRBJ1-2; D unresolved. The CDR3 spans 15 residues. Trimming removed 0 bases from V and 8 bases from J, with 19 bases in between. The germline V gene encodes CDR1 GTSNPN and CDR2 SVGIG (reference sequence). The CDR3 DNA reads TGTGCCTGGAGTGTATTAAGCGGACCAGAAGGCGGCTACACCTTC. It encodes CAWSVLSGPEGGYTF.

This chain links TRBV6-5 with TRBJ2-5; unclear D gene. The V end lost 2 bases, the J end lost 6 bases, and 13 bases lay between the germline ends. The CDR3 runs to 14 residues. Germline CDR1 and CDR2: MNHEY and SVGAGI. CDR3 sequence (DNA): TGTGCCAGCAGTTACGACTGGCGGCCACAGACCCAGTACTTC. This codes for CASSYDWRPQTQYF.

This clone turned up a few times. DNA for the CDR3: TGTGCCAGCATCCCCCCGGGAGGGGGGCCTGAAGCTTTCTTT. As protein: CASIPPGGGPEAFF. The rearrangement links TRBV28 to TRBJ1-1; maybe TRBD1 (6 bases). Germline V gives CDR1 MDHEN, CDR2 SYDVKM. The CDR3 spans 14 residues. V dropped 7 bases and J dropped 6 bases, with 18 bases sitting between them.

This rearrangement joins TRBV6-5 to TRBJ1-1; D not certain. Trimming pared 4 bases from V and 1 base from J, leaving 10 bases between. The CDR3 has 14 residues. Germline loops: CDR1 MNHEY, CDR2 SVGAGI. The CDR3 reads CASSSFQANTEAFF. For the CDR3, the DNA is TGTGCCAGCAGTTCTTTCCAGGCGAACACTGAAGCTTTCTTT.